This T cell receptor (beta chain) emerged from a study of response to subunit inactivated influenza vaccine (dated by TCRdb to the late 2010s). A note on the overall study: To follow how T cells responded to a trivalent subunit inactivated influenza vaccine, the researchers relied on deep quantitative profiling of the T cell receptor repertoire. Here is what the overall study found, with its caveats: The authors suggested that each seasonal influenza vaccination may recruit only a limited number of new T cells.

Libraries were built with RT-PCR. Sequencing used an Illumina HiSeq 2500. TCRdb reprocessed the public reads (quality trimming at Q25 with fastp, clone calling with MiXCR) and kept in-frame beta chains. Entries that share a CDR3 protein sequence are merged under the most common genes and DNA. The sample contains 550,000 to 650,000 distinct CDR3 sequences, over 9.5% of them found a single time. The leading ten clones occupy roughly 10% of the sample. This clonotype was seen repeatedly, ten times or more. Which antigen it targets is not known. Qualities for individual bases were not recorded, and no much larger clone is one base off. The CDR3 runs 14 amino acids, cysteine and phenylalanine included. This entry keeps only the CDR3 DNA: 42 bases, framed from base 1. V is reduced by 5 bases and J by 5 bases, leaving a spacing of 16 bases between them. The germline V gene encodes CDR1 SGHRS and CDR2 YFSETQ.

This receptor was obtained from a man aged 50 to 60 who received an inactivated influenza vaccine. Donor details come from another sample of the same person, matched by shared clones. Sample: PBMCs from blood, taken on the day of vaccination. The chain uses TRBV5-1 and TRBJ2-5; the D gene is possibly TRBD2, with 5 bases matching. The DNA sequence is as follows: TGCGCCAGCAGTTGGGAGCCCCGGAAGGAGACCCAGTACTTC. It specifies CASSWEPRKETQYF.